These 12 T cell receptor beta chains share one sample of origin, sequenced in a study of shared clonotypes between healthy human individuals. Data came from immunoSEQ multiplex PCR; TCRdb stores just in-frame clones and leaves some out. Altogether approximately 2.4 million clones are present, nearly 97% being singletons, with the ten largest covering roughly 0.13%. Sequencing used naive CD4+ T cells sorted from blood. This sample's subset: CD45RA+ positively selected. Receptor source: a man aged 18 to 29 in good health.

The CDR3 nucleotides read TGTGCCTGGAGTCTTCTTACAGTCTCTGGGGCCAACGTCCTGACTTTC. Translated: CAWSLLTVSGANVLTF. The chain uses TRBV30 and TRBJ2-6, with D unclear. The CDR3 is 16 amino acids. In germline, CDR1 is GTSNPN, CDR2 SVGIG (reference sequence). The V gene lost 2 bases and the J gene lost 0 bases, with 11 bases spanning the gap.

The gene calls are TRBV5-4 and TRBJ1-4; 7 bases are shared with TRBD1. There are 14 residues in the CDR3. Trimming took 4 bases from V and 8 from J; bases not matched to a gene: 8. CDR1 is SGHNT, CDR2 YYREEE, per germline (reference sequence). The CDR3 DNA reads TGTGCCAGCAGCCAGACAGGGAGGGAAGAAAAACTGTTTTTT. It encodes CASSQTGREEKLFF.

The genes are TRBV2 and TRBJ2-2, with TRBD2 matching 8 bases. With V trimmed by 3 bases and J by 7 bases, 4 bases remained unmatched. Germline values: CDR1 SNHLY, CDR2 FYNNEI. The CDR3 has 14 residues. The CDR3 is CASSEELAVGELFF. CDR3 bases: TGTGCCAGCAGTGAGGAACTAGCGGTCGGGGAGCTGTTTTTT.

The V call is TRBV30, the J call TRBJ2-3; D may match TRBD1 or TRBD2 (5 bases each). The germline gives CDR1 GTSNPN, CDR2 SVGIG (reference sequence). CDR3 length: 12 residues. Trimming stripped 4 bases from V and 7 bases from J, with 12 bases between. The CDR3: CAWTMGEYTQYF. The CDR3 DNA reads as TGTGCCTGGACCATGGGGGAATATACGCAGTATTTT.

The V gene is TRBV5-1, the J gene TRBJ2-7, with a weak D call TRBD1 (5 bases). In germline, CDR1 is SGHRS, CDR2 YFSETQ. The germline V and J ends were trimmed by 0 bases and 6 bases, with 16 bases remaining between them. The CDR3 extends over 15 amino acids. The DNA of the CDR3 is TGCGCCAGCAGCTTGGAGGCAGGGTCTGTTGGCGAGCAGTACTTC. Residues: CASSLEAGSVGEQYF.

The chain employs TRBV11-3 and TRBJ2-5, with TRBD1 matching over 12 bases. CDR1 and CDR2 from the germline V gene are SGHNT and YENEEA. V was clipped by 4 bases and J by 5 bases; unmatched bases: 5. CDR3 length equals 15 residues. CDR3 amino acids: CASSSGQGATETQYF. CDR3 DNA: TGTGCCAGCAGCTCGGGACAGGGGGCAACGGAGACCCAGTACTTC.

The J gene is TRBJ2-1, the V gene TRBV2, with 7 nucleotides matching TRBD2. Germline loops: CDR1 SNHLY, CDR2 FYNNEI. V lost 2 bases, J lost 4 bases, and 5 bases stayed unmatched. This CDR3 contains 15 residues. CDR3 protein: CASSEWGEGYNEQFF. The CDR3 DNA reads as TGTGCCAGCAGTGAATGGGGGGAGGGATACAATGAGCAGTTCTTC.

The V and J genes are TRBV7-2 and TRBJ2-7; weak D call: TRBD2 (6 bases). The V end was cut by 2 bases, the J end by 2 bases, with 10 bases between. Germline loops: CDR1 SGHTA, CDR2 FQGNSA. The CDR3 has 14 amino acids. CDR3 coding DNA: TGTGCCAGCAGCTTAAACGGGGGAACCTACGAGCAGTACTTC. This encodes CASSLNGGTYEQYF.

The chain uses TRBV27 and TRBJ2-5; D not certain. Germline V gene sequence: CDR1 MNHEY, CDR2 SMNVEV (reference sequence). The CDR3 is 14 amino acids. Trimming removed 2 bases at V and 5 bases at J, with 12 bases between. The CDR3 DNA reads as TGTGCCAGCAGTTTAGGCACCCCCCGGGAGACCCAGTACTTC. Amino acids: CASSLGTPRETQYF.

V is TRBV30 and J is TRBJ2-5; TRBD1 aligns across 12 bases. Trimming at V came to 5 bases and at J to 7 bases, leaving 8 bases not matched to a gene. Germline V CDR1 and CDR2: GTSNPN, SVGIG (reference sequence). CDR3 length: 14 amino acids. Written as DNA, the CDR3 is TGTGCCTGGGAACCGGGACAGGGGGCTCGGACCCAGTACTTC. As protein: CAWEPGQGARTQYF.

The chain employs TRBV30 and TRBJ2-6, with D perhaps matching TRBD2 (5 bases). The V gene's germline CDR1 is GTSNPN and CDR2 SVGIG (reference sequence). The V gene lost 0 bases and the J gene lost 0 bases, with 9 bases spanning the gap. This CDR3 spans 16 amino acids. The CDR3 region is CAWSVKEVSGANVLTF. The CDR3 bases are TGTGCCTGGAGTGTAAAGGAGGTCTCTGGGGCCAACGTCCTGACTTTC.

The chain uses TRBV29-1 and TRBJ2-2; 7 bases line up with TRBD1. V shed 8 bases and J 5 bases; nucleotides not matched to a gene: 11. This CDR3 spans 14 amino acids. Germline loops: CDR1 SQVTM, CDR2 ANQGSEA. DNA for the CDR3: TGCAGCTCTAGGGCAGGGGGTAATACCGGGGAGCTGTTTTTT. It translates to CSSRAGGNTGELFF.